Listed here are 27 T cell receptor beta chains from one sample, sequenced in a study of glioma-infiltrating T cells. TCR alpha and beta CDR3 regions were amplified from RNA using iRepertoire nested multiplex PCR. TCRdb re-derived calls from the multiplex PCR reads in MiXCR, one entry per CDR3 protein. Of 400,000 or so distinct CDR3 sequences in the sample, roughly two fifths were seen once. Sequencing input: glioma tissue, nonneoplastic brain tissue, or PBMCs (not recorded which). Every receptor here comes from a human donor with low-grade glioma or glioblastoma, undergoing nonglioma brain surgery, or in good health (not recorded which).

This clonotype has more than one count but fewer than ten. The chain combines TRBV20-1 with TRBJ2-1, with 11 bases matching TRBD1. The germline gives CDR1 DFQATT, CDR2 SNEGSKA (reference sequence). The CDR3 is 15 residues long. V lost 0 bases and J lost 9; bases outside the gene matches: 7. Here the CDR3 reads CSARDPGQGDREQFF. CDR3 nucleotides: TGCAGTGCTAGAGACCCGGGACAGGGGGATCGTGAGCAGTTCTTC.

This clonotype has more than one count but fewer than ten. The CDR3 loop is CASSYGVAGAYEQYF. Written as DNA, the CDR3 is TGTGCCAGCAGCTACGGGGTAGCGGGAGCCTACGAGCAGTACTTC. The chain combines TRBV7-2 with TRBJ2-7; 9 bases align to TRBD2. V dropped 4 bases and J dropped 2; count of bases not matched to a gene: 6. This CDR3 comprises 15 residues. From germline, CDR1 is SGHTA and CDR2 FQGNSA.

The sample holds a few counts of this clonotype. The V gene is TRBV11-2, the J gene TRBJ1-1; D uncertain. Germline CDR1 is SGHAT and CDR2 is FQNNGV. The CDR3 has 14 amino acids. V lost 1 base and J 3 bases, leaving 9 bases between the germline ends. Here the CDR3 reads CASSLVAQYTEAFF. For the CDR3, the DNA is TGTGCCAGCAGCTTAGTTGCACAGTACACTGAAGCTTTCTTT.

This chain uses TRBV27 with TRBJ2-2; D is undetermined. The germline V gene encodes CDR1 MNHEY and CDR2 SMNVEV (reference sequence). V was trimmed by 7 bases and J by 0 bases, leaving 15 bases between them. The CDR3 contains 16 residues. Here the CDR3 reads CASIRLGPTNTGELFF. CDR3 sequence (DNA): TGTGCCAGCATTCGTCTTGGACCCACGAACACCGGGGAGCTGTTTTTT.

A note on this clonotype: Being one base from a much bigger clone, this may be a read error. The chain joins TRBV6-2 or TRBV6-3 to TRBJ1-5; TRBD1 might be the D (5 bases). Germline assignment: CDR1 MNHEY and CDR2 SVGEGT. The CDR3 is 15 residues long. The CDR3 loop reads CASSLGGIGNQPKHF. DNA for the CDR3: TGTGCCAGCAGTTTGGGGGGTATAGGCAATCAGCCCAAGCATTTT.

V is TRBV5-1 and J is TRBJ2-1; D may be TRBD2 (5 bases). Germline-derived CDR1 and CDR2 are SGHRS and YFSETQ. Trimming shortened V by 5 bases and J by 4 bases, and 13 bases separated the two germline ends. This CDR3 has 14 amino acids. In nucleotides, the CDR3 is TGCGCCAGCAGACCCGAGGGCCCTTACAATGAGCAGTTCTTC. Translated, it gives CASRPEGPYNEQFF.

This clonotype was found a few times. The chain combines TRBV7-9 with TRBJ2-1, with TRBD2 matching over 7 bases. The V and J ends lost 5 bases and 0 bases, in that order; junction bases with no gene match: 10. Looked up from germline, CDR1 is SEHNR and CDR2 is FQNEAQ (reference sequence). The length of the CDR3 is 17 residues. CDR3 residues: CASSRTPGRGSYNEQFF. The CDR3 DNA reads TGTGCCAGCAGCCGAACCCCGGGGAGGGGCTCCTACAATGAGCAGTTCTTC.

This chain uses TRBV5-4 with TRBJ2-7, with TRBD2 matching over 8 bases. Germline V lookup: CDR1 SGHNT, CDR2 YYREEE (reference sequence). The J segment lost 2 bases and the V segment lost 6 bases, leaving 7 bases of the junction unmatched. This CDR3 is built from 14 residues. Here the CDR3 reads CASKIAGTPYEQYF. CDR3 nucleotide sequence: TGTGCCAGCAAAATAGCGGGAACCCCCTACGAGCAGTACTTC.

V gene TRBV2 combines with J gene TRBJ1-1; 7 bases are a match to TRBD1. This CDR3 has 14 residues. Germline CDR1 SNHLY, CDR2 FYNNEI. V dropped 7 bases and J dropped 5; count of bases not matched to a gene: 10. The CDR3 coding sequence is TGTGCCAGCATTCCGCCAGGGGGGCATACTGAAGCTTTCTTT. It codes for CASIPPGGHTEAFF.

On this clonotype itself: A much larger clone differs by one base, so this may be a read error. The chain couples TRBV12-3 or TRBV12-4 to TRBJ1-2, with D hard to call. The CDR3 extends over 13 amino acids. Trimming pared 2 bases from V and 3 bases from J, leaving 7 bases between. The CDR3 DNA is TGTGCCAGCAGTTTAACCAGGCACTATGGCTACACCTTC. It codes for CASSLTRHYGYTF.

This clonotype was found many times. The genes are TRBV6-1 and TRBJ2-1; 9 positions match TRBD2. Trimming took 6 bases from V and 4 from J; bases not matched to a gene: 10. CDR3 length equals 16 residues. Germline loops: CDR1 MNHNS, CDR2 SASEGT. Here the CDR3 reads CASRKGEAGGYNEQFF. Written as DNA, the CDR3 is TGTGCCAGCAGGAAGGGGGAGGCGGGAGGGTACAATGAGCAGTTCTTC.

Only a few counts were recorded for this clonotype. The V and J genes are TRBV28 and TRBJ1-4; D is unresolved. Germline CDR1 and CDR2: MDHEN and SYDVKM. This CDR3 spans 9 amino acids. Trimming stripped 10 bases from V and 5 bases from J, with 2 bases between. The CDR3: CATNEKLFF. In DNA, the CDR3 is TGTGCCACCAATGAAAAACTGTTTTTT.

The chain is built from TRBV20-1 and TRBJ2-7; the match to TRBD1 covers 11 bases. CDR3 size: 16 residues. The V gene end was trimmed by 3 bases and the J gene end by 3 bases; junction bases not matched to a gene: 10. Looked up from germline, CDR1 is DFQATT and CDR2 is SNEGSKA (reference sequence). CDR3 amino acids: CSASGPGQGGNYEQYF. CDR3 sequence (DNA): TGCAGTGCTAGTGGACCGGGACAGGGGGGAAACTACGAGCAGTACTTC.

This clonotype came up many times. The CDR3 DNA follows: TGTGCCAGCAAAGACCGGGAGAACACCGGGGAGCTGTTTTTT. Translating gives CASKDRENTGELFF. This rearrangement joins TRBV6-1 to TRBJ2-2, with D possibly being TRBD2 (5 bases). The V and J ends lost 7 bases and 1 base respectively, with 10 bases between them. Germline CDR1 MNHNS, CDR2 SASEGT. The CDR3 runs 14 residues.

The V gene is TRBV28, the J gene TRBJ1-5; 9 positions match TRBD1. This CDR3 region has 16 residues. Trimming took 6 bases from V and 5 from J; bases not matched to a gene: 11. Germline-derived CDR1 and CDR2 are MDHEN and SYDVKM. CDR3 coding DNA: TGTGCCAGCAGCCCGTTTAGGACAGGGGCCCATCAGCCCCAGCATTTT. Translation: CASSPFRTGAHQPQHF.

The genes are TRBV19 and TRBJ2-7; unclear D gene. CDR3 length: 14 amino acids. CDR1 is LNHDA, CDR2 SQIVND, per germline (reference sequence). V was cut by 1 base and J by 3 bases, with 10 bases left in between. This chain's CDR3 is CASSIAGEGYEQYF. The CDR3 bases are TGTGCCAGTAGTATAGCAGGTGAAGGCTACGAGCAGTACTTC.

This clonotype was counted once. This clone may be a read error of a much larger clone one base away. The chain joins TRBV6-1 to TRBJ1-1; no clear D. Germline V gene sequence: CDR1 MNHNS, CDR2 SASEGT. This CDR3 is 13 amino acids long. CDR3 sequence reads: CASKVRQEYEDFF. The DNA of the CDR3 is TGTGCCAGCAAAGTTCGGCAGGAGTATGAAGATTTCTTT.

The chain joins TRBV20-1 to TRBJ2-7; TRBD1 matches at 8 bases. The germline gives CDR1 DFQATT, CDR2 SNEGSKA (reference sequence). This CDR3 is 14 amino acids long. After removal of 6 bases from V and 5 bases from J, the junction contained 12 bases not matched to a gene. CDR3: CSAPPGQGRHEQYF. In DNA, the CDR3 is TGCAGTGCGCCCCCCGGACAGGGTCGCCACGAGCAGTACTTC.

The chain links TRBV5-1 to TRBJ2-3; D is possibly TRBD2 (6 bases). V was pared by 0 bases and J by 6 bases, with 14 bases between. Germline assignment: CDR1 SGHRS and CDR2 YFSETQ. The CDR3 has 15 residues. As DNA, the CDR3 is TGCGCCAGCAGCTTGGTTGGCGGGATGGGGGATACGCAGTATTTT. Protein: CASSLVGGMGDTQYF.

The gene calls are TRBV6-6 and TRBJ2-1; D tentatively reads TRBD1 or TRBD2 (5 bases each). From germline, CDR1 is MNHNY and CDR2 SVGAGI (reference sequence). The CDR3 is 15 amino acids. Trimming cost V 0 bases and J 3 bases, with 9 bases left between them. As DNA, the CDR3 is TGTGCCAGCAGTTACTCGAGGGGTTTCTACAATGAGCAGTTCTTC. This gives the protein CASSYSRGFYNEQFF.

This clonotype was counted only a few times. The rearrangement uses TRBV7-9 and TRBJ2-7, with D perhaps TRBD1 (6 bases). Germline loops: CDR1 SEHNR, CDR2 FQNEAQ (reference sequence). Trimming stripped 4 bases from V and 5 bases from J, with 15 bases between. This CDR3 spans 14 amino acids. As DNA, the CDR3 is TGTGCCAGCAGCTCCACCCCAGGGGCGGACGAGCAGTACTTC. Translated: CASSSTPGADEQYF.

This clonotype was seen a few times. The chain has TRBV28 and TRBJ1-2; weak D call: TRBD1 (6 bases). CDR1 and CDR2 (germline): MDHEN, SYDVKM. CDR3 length: 14 residues. The ends were cut back, 6 bases at V and 6 bases at J, with 17 bases in the middle. The CDR3 DNA reads TGTGCCAGCAGAATAGGGGGGGCGCAGCATGGCTACACCTTC. This codes for CASRIGGAQHGYTF.

This chain joins TRBV4-3 and TRBJ2-1, with TRBD2 as a possible D gene (5 bases). Germline V gives CDR1 LGHNA, CDR2 YSLEER. The CDR3 runs 15 residues. The V end was cut by 0 bases, the J end by 9 bases, with 15 bases between. CDR3 nucleotides: TGCGCCAGCAGCCAAGAACTGCGGAGTCGGGGTGAGCAGTTCTTC. Translation: CASSQELRSRGEQFF.

The chain is built from TRBV4-2 and TRBJ2-7, with D hard to call. The CDR3 runs 16 residues. CDR1 is LGHNA, CDR2 YNFKEQ, per germline. V dropped 0 bases and J dropped 0 bases, with 12 bases sitting between them. In DNA form, the CDR3 reads TGTGCCAGCAGCCAAGAGGCAGGTCCTATCTCCTACGAGCAGTACTTC. Encoded protein: CASSQEAGPISYEQYF.

Ten or more counts support this clonotype. This chain connects TRBV20-1 to TRBJ2-1; D is uncertain. Germline CDR1 and CDR2: DFQATT and SNEGSKA (reference sequence). The length of the CDR3 is 12 residues. Trimming shortened V by 3 bases and J by 6 bases, and 9 bases separated the two germline ends. CDR3 amino acids: CSASDRTNEQFF. As DNA, the CDR3 is TGCAGTGCTAGTGACCGAACCAATGAGCAGTTCTTC.

This clonotype was observed a few times. An end of the junction does not agree with germline; a read error may underlie this. The chain is built from TRBV7-7 and TRBJ2-7, with D possibly being TRBD2 (5 bases). The CDR3 runs 15 residues. Germline CDR1 is SSHAT and CDR2 is FNYEAQ (reference sequence). The CDR3 sequence: CASSLAIRGYYEQYF. As DNA, the CDR3 is TGTGCTAGCAGCTTAGCGATTCGGGGTTACTACGAGCAGTACTTC.

This CDR3 reads CASSSPGLAGGFADTQYF. CDR3 sequence (DNA): TGTGCCAGCAGCTCCCCGGGACTAGCGGGAGGGTTTGCAGATACGCAGTATTTT. The rearrangement links TRBV7-9 to TRBJ2-3; 16 bases map to TRBD2. CDR1 is SEHNR and CDR2 is FQNEAQ in the germline V gene (reference sequence). V shed 4 bases and J 4 bases; nucleotides not matched to a gene: 8. CDR3 length: 18 amino acids.